This TCR beta chain was recorded in a study of OX40 agonist ivuxolimab in advanced cancers. Across the study: Patients with prior anti-PD-1, anti-PD-L1 or anti-CTLA-4 therapy were eligible; less than 50% had some. General observations from the study: More expanded clones were found, on average, in CD8+ than in CD4+ T cells.

Repertoires were generated with immunoSEQ multiplex PCR, while TCRdb's copy carries only in-frame clones and drops some. Counted here are tens of thousands of clones, approximately 90% occurring once; the ten biggest clones make up around 27%. A note on this clone: Antigen unknown.

This CDR3 is built from 14 residues. The clonotype comes from an adult with an advanced solid tumor such as melanoma, head and neck, liver or kidney cancer. Source: CD4+ or CD8+ T cells sorted from blood, taken in a trial of the OX40 agonist ivuxolimab. This chain joins TRBV21-1 and TRBJ2-3; TRBD2, as called in the table, went unchecked against the DNA. TRBV21-1 constitutes a pseudogene. In nucleotides, the CDR3 is TGTGCCAGCAGCAAAGCGGGACTCACAGATACGCAGTATTTT. Its protein is CASSKAGLTDTQYF.